Sequencing of this T cell receptor beta chain was carried out in a study of vaccination effects on CD4 cells after COVID-19. CD4+ T cells specific for antigen were expanded with viral peptide pools by the ViraFEST assay before sequencing. Isolating CD4+ T cells followed more than eight days of culture. The infection with SARS-CoV-2 (confirmed by PCR) occurred in this person between March and December 2020. TCRdb's table, derived via immunoSEQ multiplex PCR, lists solely in-frame clones and lacks some. The sample includes tens of thousands of clones, about 77% of them seen just once. V lost 2 bases and J lost 0; bases outside the gene matches: 5. Germline V gene data show CDR1 as KGHSH and CDR2 as LQKENI. This CDR3 is 17 amino acids long. As for this clone: Its specificity is unknown.

This sequence originates from a human donor who had a prior SARS-CoV-2 infection. Specimen: CD4+ T cells from PBMCs cultured with HIV peptides, collected before COVID-19 vaccination. The sample's subset: HIV-1 Nef peptide pool negative control/reference culture. The chain employs TRBV18 and TRBJ2-3; 10 bases agree with TRBD2. The chain's CDR3 is CASSPSGTSESTDTQYF. The CDR3, as DNA: TGTGCCAGCTCACCATCCGGGACTAGCGAGAGCACAGATACGCAGTATTTT.